The rows below give T cell receptor beta chains drawn from one sample of a study of graft-versus-host responses after intestinal transplantation. Assay used: immunoSEQ multiplex PCR; TCRdb lists only in-frame clones, some missing. The sample comprises some 23,000 clones, around 80% of which are singletons, and just over 0.9% rests with the top ten. Their target antigens are unknown. Source: unstimulated CD8+ T cells sorted from spleen or lymph node cells, taken before transplant. The receptors shown here come from a human donor who was the organ donor for an intestinal transplant. The CDR3 runs from the conserved cysteine through the conserved F or W. D genes are given only for firm matches. Clone sizes are given selectively: once, few, many, or a class where the clone is expanded.

>TRBD1|TRBV10-2|TRBJ1-4|-
TGCGCCAGCAGCGAAGCAGGGGGAGGTGAAAAACTGTTTTTT
CASSEAGGGEKLFF
>TRBD1|TRBV2|TRBJ1-5|-
TGTGCCAGCAGTCCCCGGGACAGGGCCAATCAGCCCCAGCATTTT
CASSPRDRANQPQHF
>-|TRBV25-1|TRBJ1-2|-
TGTGCCAGCAGTGAATCGGGGGACTATGGCTACACCTTC
CASSESGDYGYTF
>-|TRBV5-4|TRBJ2-3|-
TGTGCCAGCAGCGAACTACCCCCAGATACGCAGTATTTT
CASSELPPDTQYF
>-|TRBV19|TRBJ2-1|-
TGTGCCAGTAGTTTGGGAGGAGAATGGAATGAGCAGTTCTTC
CASSLGGEWNEQFF
>-|TRBV6-5|TRBJ2-2|-
TGTGCCGCCTCAGCGAACACCGGGGAGCTGTTTTTT
CAASANTGELFF
>TRBD1|TRBV11-2|TRBJ2-7|-
TGTGCCAGCAGTTCCCCGGGACAGGGATTCTACGAGCAGTACTTC
CASSSPGQGFYEQYF
>-|TRBV7-9|TRBJ2-7|-
TGTGCCAGCAGCTTAGGGGGGCCGTCCCTGTACGAGCAGTACTTC
CASSLGGPSLYEQYF
>-|TRBV21-1|TRBJ2-7|-
TGTGCCAGCAGCAAATCCTCCACTGCGGAGGGACACCCCTTTTCCTACGAGCAGTACTTC
CASSKSSTAEGHPFSYEQYF
>-|TRBV6-5|TRBJ1-1|-
TGTGCCAGCAGACAGAACACTGAAGCTTTCTTT
CASRQNTEAFF
>-|TRBV5-6|TRBJ2-3|-
TGTGCCAGCAGCCCCGAGAGCTCAGATACGCAGTATTTT
CASSPESSDTQYF
>-|TRBV9|TRBJ2-7|-
TGTGCCAGCAGCCCAGGGGGGTTCCTCTACGAGCAGTACTTC
CASSPGGFLYEQYF
>TRBD1|TRBV6-5|TRBJ1-1|-
TGTGCCAGCAGTTACTCGGGGACAGGGAACACTGAAGCTTTCTTT
CASSYSGTGNTEAFF
>TRBD1|TRBV5-6|TRBJ1-2|-
TGTGCCAGCAGTTATAACCCCCGGGGAGGGGGCAATGGCTACACCTTC
CASSYNPRGGGNGYTF
>-|TRBV19|TRBJ1-1|-
TGTGCCAGTATCTCCCCAATGAACACTGAAGCTTTCTTT
CASISPMNTEAFF
>-|TRBV28|TRBJ2-7|-
TGTGCCAGCAGCCAGAGGGTCTACGAGCAGTACTTC
CASSQRVYEQYF
>-|TRBV6-5|TRBJ1-2|-
TGTGCCAGCAGTGGGGGGTCTGGAGGTGGTTATGGCTACACCTTC
CASSGGSGGGYGYTF
>-|TRBV28|TRBJ2-2|-
TGTGCCAGCAGTTTGAGCCGAGGTAACACCGGGGAGCTGTTTTTT
CASSLSRGNTGELFF
>-|TRBV5-1|TRBJ1-2|-
TGCGCCAGCAGCTTGGCCGGTAGGATGCCCTATGGCTACACCTTC
CASSLAGRMPYGYTF
>TRBD1|TRBV7-9|TRBJ1-4|-
TGTGCCAGCAGCGTTATTTCGGGACAGGGACCTGAAAAACTGTTTTTT
CASSVISGQGPEKLFF
>-|TRBV18|TRBJ1-2|-
TGTGCCAGCTCACCTGAGGGACTCATACGCTATGGCTACACCTTC
CASSPEGLIRYGYTF
>TRBD2|TRBV7-9|TRBJ2-5|-
TGTGCCAGCAGCCCGGGAACGGGGGGGCGGGAGGAGACCCAGTACTTC
CASSPGTGGREETQYF
>TRBD1|TRBV4-3|TRBJ2-7|once
TGCGCCAGCAGCCAAGACAGGGGGTCCTACGAGCAGTACTTC
CASSQDRGSYEQYF
>TRBD2|TRBV5-1|TRBJ2-1|few
TGCGCCAGCAGTTATTTTGGACTAGCGGGAGGAATACCGACCTACAATGAGCAGTTCTTC
CASSYFGLAGGIPTYNEQFF
>TRBD2|TRBV19|TRBJ2-1|-
TGTGCCACCATGGGACTAGCGGGGGAGTTCTCCTACAATGAGCAGTTCTTC
CATMGLAGEFSYNEQFF
>TRBD1|TRBV6-1|TRBJ1-5|-
TGTGCCAGCAGCGGGACAGATTTTAGCAATCAGCCCCAGCATTTT
CASSGTDFSNQPQHF
>TRBD2|TRBV29-1|TRBJ2-1|once
TGCAGCGTTCTCACCGGGACTAGCTCCTACAATGAGCAGTTCTTC
CSVLTGTSSYNEQFF
>-|TRBV7-9|TRBJ2-3|-
TGTGCCAGCAGCTTAGGCACAGATACGCAGTATTTT
CASSLGTDTQYF
>-|TRBV6-1|TRBJ2-2|-
TGTGCCAGCAGTGAATGGTTACGGTCGAACACCGGGGAGCTGTTTTTT
CASSEWLRSNTGELFF
>-|TRBV2|TRBJ1-2|-
TGTGCCATTACCGAGAAAACAAACTATGGCTACACCTTC
CAITEKTNYGYTF
>TRBD2|TRBV7-8|TRBJ2-1|-
TGTGCCAGCAGCTTAGTTTGGCTAGCGGGGGCCCTGAGCTCCTACAATGAGCAGTTCTTC
CASSLVWLAGALSSYNEQFF
>-|TRBV5-5|TRBJ2-5|once
TGTGCCAGCACCCGGGGAGAGACCCAGTACTTC
CASTRGETQYF
>TRBD2|TRBV11-3|TRBJ2-3|-
TGTGCCAGCAGCCCCCTCGCGGGGGTCGCAGATACGCAGTATTTT
CASSPLAGVADTQYF
>-|TRBV13|TRBJ2-1|once
TGTGCCAGCAGCGATCGCAGCTCCTACAATGAGCAGTTCTTC
CASSDRSSYNEQFF
>TRBD2|TRBV7-2|TRBJ2-1|-
TGTGCCAGCAGCTTAAGGTCTAGCGGGGGGGCCGCTTTCCATGAGCAGTTCTTC
CASSLRSSGGAAFHEQFF
>TRBD2|TRBV5-6|TRBJ2-1|once
TGTGCCAGCGGGACTAGCGGGTACAATGAGCAGTTCTTC
CASGTSGYNEQFF
>TRBD1|TRBV9|TRBJ1-2|-
TGTGCCAGCAGCGAGGGACAGGCCTTTTATGGCTACACCTTC
CASSEGQAFYGYTF
>TRBD2|TRBV19|TRBJ2-7|once
TGTGCCAGTAGTCCCTTTGGACTAGCGGATTACGAGCAGTACTTC
CASSPFGLADYEQYF
>-|TRBV13|TRBJ2-3|-
TGTGCCAGCAGCTTAGGGACTACAACTAGCACAGATACGCAGTATTTT
CASSLGTTTSTDTQYF
>TRBD1|TRBV30|TRBJ2-7|-
TGTGCCTGGGACGGTGGTGGGACAGGGGCCTACGAGCAGTACTTC
CAWDGGGTGAYEQYF
>-|TRBV4-3|TRBJ1-1|-
TGCGCCAGCAGCCAAGATCAGCGGACACCGATGGCGGCTTTCTTT
CASSQDQRTPMAAFF